What follows is one TCR beta chain and its context. There is no known antigen for this receptor. Per-nucleotide qualities are absent, and no much larger clonotype sits a single base away. This sample is part of a study of blood T cell repertoires in COVID-19 (TCRdb year 2020). Study-level background: Samples covering the acute and convalescent phases of COVID-19 were provided by collaborators in the United States, Italy and Spain. The prospective study material was composed of cDNA or gDNA derived from T cells, B-cell-depleted T cells, or PBMCs. A de-identified subject ID, COVID-19 status, age in years and sex were almost always included in the sample metadata. Where HLA class I and class II types were available, the types were taken from metadata supplied by the sample provider, not from assay-based typing. The samples were drawn from the first 160 participants of the ongoing ImmuneRACE study and from under 1,500 subjects provided by 6 global collaborators. A freely available public database, intended as a resource for researchers studying the immune response to SARS-CoV-2, is where the repertoires were released. The dataset comprised deeply sampled blood TCRbeta repertoires from subjects exposed to, actively infected with, or recovered from COVID-19.

The immunoSEQ Assay, a bias-controlled multiplex PCR, was used to amplify TCRbeta CDR3 regions from genomic DNA. The published analysis was carried out like this. The number of nucleated cells in each sample was estimated by amplification of reference gene primers within the assay. To quantify the absolute abundance of each unique TCRbeta CDR3 rearrangement, sequence reads were collapsed and filtered. For each sample, productive Simpson clonality was calculated as the square root of Simpson's diversity index across productive rearrangements. Not all clones reach the TCRdb copy of this immuneACCESS table, which keeps in-frame sequences only. Checked studies attribute under half of the gap to unresolved V genes and leave the rest unexplained. D and trimming were read from the DNA, whereas the V and J calls and clone size are those reported in that table. The sample has 52,000 or so clones on record, roughly nine tenths of them singletons. The biggest ten clones account for about 27% of the sample.

General conclusions and limits of the study: How much clinical and demographic metadata was included differed by source and by participant, and the metadata was provided uncurated.

For this chain, trimming is 6 bases at the V end and 7 bases at the J end, and the number of junction bases without a gene match is 6. The germline V gene specifies SNHLY as CDR1 and FYNNEI as CDR2. The CDR3 holds 14 amino acids from the cysteine to the phenylalanine. Left in the record is the CDR3 DNA by itself, 42 bases read in frame from the first base. Whole blood was collected in K2EDTA tubes by collaborating institutions according to the institutions' own protocols. For TCRbeta analysis, collaborator samples were shipped as frozen whole blood, as isolated PBMCs, or as DNA extracted from either sample type.

The chain was built from TRBV2 and TRBJ1-3; 10 bases in the middle match TRBD1. Material: peripheral blood. The TCR comes from a human donor in a cohort sampled during active COVID-19. CDR3 loop: CASSFGTGANTIYF. The nucleotide sequence reads as follows: TGTGCCAGCAGCTTTGGGACAGGGGCCAACACCATATATTTT.